A selection of T cell receptor beta chains follows, all from one sample in a study of CD8+ T cells in alopecia areata. Data came from immunoSEQ multiplex PCR; TCRdb stores just in-frame clones and leaves some out. Of approximately 200,000 clones in the sample, approximately 45% were seen once. The material sequenced was CD4+ T cells sorted from blood, taken around week 36, from a patient treated with tofacitinib. The source is a human donor with alopecia areata. CDR3s include the opening cysteine and the closing phenylalanine or tryptophan. The order of the fields is V gene, D gene, J gene, clone size, CDR3 DNA, CDR3 protein. The D gene is left open where the match is weak. Only some rows state a clone size, as once, few, many or a class for expanded clones.

v_gene: TRBV7-8
d_gene: -
j_gene: TRBJ1-1
abundance: -
CDR3nt: TGTGCCAGCAGCTTTGAGGCAAGGAACACTGAAGCTTTCTTT
CDR3aa: CASSFEARNTEAFF

v_gene: TRBV9
d_gene: TRBD2
j_gene: TRBJ2-2
abundance: few
CDR3nt: TGTGCCAGCTCCGGCGCACTAGCGGGAGTCACCGGGGAGCTGTTTTTT
CDR3aa: CASSGALAGVTGELFF

v_gene: TRBV7-9
d_gene: TRBD2
j_gene: TRBJ2-1
abundance: -
CDR3nt: TGTGCCAGCAGTGAATGGGCTAGCGGGAGTATTAATGAGCAGTTCTTC
CDR3aa: CASSEWASGSINEQFF

v_gene: TRBV9
d_gene: -
j_gene: TRBJ2-7
abundance: few
CDR3nt: TGTGCCAGCAGCGTAGACGACGGCGGCCCCTACGAGCAGTACTTC
CDR3aa: CASSVDDGGPYEQYF

v_gene: TRBV29-1
d_gene: -
j_gene: TRBJ1-5
abundance: few
CDR3nt: TGCAGCGCCAAAGACGGGGATGGCAATCAGCCCCAGCATTTT
CDR3aa: CSAKDGDGNQPQHF

v_gene: TRBV2
d_gene: TRBD1
j_gene: TRBJ1-2
abundance: -
CDR3nt: TGTGCCAGCAGTGAAGAGGGACAGGGGATAAATGGCTACACCTTC
CDR3aa: CASSEEGQGINGYTF

v_gene: TRBV6-1
d_gene: TRBD1
j_gene: TRBJ2-5
abundance: once
CDR3nt: TGTGCCAGCAGCCCCGGACAGGGACGAGAGACCCAGTACTTC
CDR3aa: CASSPGQGRETQYF

v_gene: TRBV30
d_gene: -
j_gene: TRBJ1-1
abundance: few
CDR3nt: TGTGCCTGGAGTGACTATCGGTCCAGGGGTAGAGCTTTCTTT
CDR3aa: CAWSDYRSRGRAFF

v_gene: TRBV30
d_gene: -
j_gene: TRBJ1-1
abundance: -
CDR3nt: TGTGCCTGGAGTGTGCAGCTGAACACTGAAGCTTTCTTT
CDR3aa: CAWSVQLNTEAFF

v_gene: TRBV29-1
d_gene: TRBD1
j_gene: TRBJ1-5
abundance: -
CDR3nt: TGCAGCGCGACAGGGGGTTTGGGTCAGCCCCAGCATTTT
CDR3aa: CSATGGLGQPQHF

v_gene: TRBV18
d_gene: -
j_gene: TRBJ2-1
abundance: few
CDR3nt: TGTGCCAGCTCACCAGACAGACCTAACAATGAGCAGTTCTTC
CDR3aa: CASSPDRPNNEQFF

v_gene: TRBV5-1
d_gene: TRBD2
j_gene: TRBJ2-2
abundance: few
CDR3nt: TGCGCCAGCAAAGATAGCGGGAGTACCGGGGAGCTGTTTTTT
CDR3aa: CASKDSGSTGELFF

v_gene: TRBV19
d_gene: -
j_gene: TRBJ2-7
abundance: once
CDR3nt: TGTGCCAGCTCCGCCGGCGGTACCTACGAGCAGTACTTC
CDR3aa: CASSAGGTYEQYF

v_gene: TRBV11-2
d_gene: TRBD2
j_gene: TRBJ2-1
abundance: few
CDR3nt: TGTGCCAGCAGCTTAGTAACTAGCGGCCCGACAGTTGAGCAGTTCTTC
CDR3aa: CASSLVTSGPTVEQFF

v_gene: TRBV30
d_gene: -
j_gene: TRBJ2-3
abundance: -
CDR3nt: TGTGCCTGGGGTCAAGATACGCAGTATTTT
CDR3aa: CAWGQDTQYF

v_gene: TRBV7-2
d_gene: TRBD1
j_gene: TRBJ2-7
abundance: -
CDR3nt: TGTGCCAGCAGCTTAAGTCCGGGACAGGGGGTCTACGAGCAGTACTTC
CDR3aa: CASSLSPGQGVYEQYF

v_gene: TRBV20-1
d_gene: -
j_gene: TRBJ1-5
abundance: few
CDR3nt: TGCAGTGCTAGCGCCATCGAGTTTGAGCATTTT
CDR3aa: CSASAIEFEHF

v_gene: TRBV28
d_gene: TRBD1
j_gene: TRBJ1-2
abundance: -
CDR3nt: TGTGCCAGCAGGCGACAGGGTGTGAACTATGGCTACACCTTC
CDR3aa: CASRRQGVNYGYTF

v_gene: TRBV7-3
d_gene: -
j_gene: TRBJ2-5
abundance: -
CDR3nt: TGTGCCAGCAGCCTACGGACCCAAGGGGAGACCCAGTACTTC
CDR3aa: CASSLRTQGETQYF

v_gene: TRBV15
d_gene: -
j_gene: TRBJ1-1
abundance: few
CDR3nt: TGTGCCACCAAAACGGGCCAGATGAACACTGAAGCTTTCTTT
CDR3aa: CATKTGQMNTEAFF

v_gene: TRBV18
d_gene: -
j_gene: TRBJ2-5
abundance: few
CDR3nt: TGTGCCAGCTCACCCCCGTCAGCGAAAGAGACCCAGTACTTC
CDR3aa: CASSPPSAKETQYF

v_gene: TRBV4-3
d_gene: -
j_gene: TRBJ1-2
abundance: -
CDR3nt: TGCGCCAGCAGCCAAGGGCGGGGGCCGGGAGGCTACACCTTC
CDR3aa: CASSQGRGPGGYTF

v_gene: TRBV9
d_gene: -
j_gene: TRBJ2-7
abundance: -
CDR3nt: TGTGCCAGCAGCGTTGTGGGGGGTCCTGGCTACGAGCAGTACTTC
CDR3aa: CASSVVGGPGYEQYF

v_gene: TRBV5-4
d_gene: -
j_gene: TRBJ2-5
abundance: -
CDR3nt: TGTGCCAGCAGCTCGTCAGGGTTGGGGGAGACCCAGTACTTC
CDR3aa: CASSSSGLGETQYF